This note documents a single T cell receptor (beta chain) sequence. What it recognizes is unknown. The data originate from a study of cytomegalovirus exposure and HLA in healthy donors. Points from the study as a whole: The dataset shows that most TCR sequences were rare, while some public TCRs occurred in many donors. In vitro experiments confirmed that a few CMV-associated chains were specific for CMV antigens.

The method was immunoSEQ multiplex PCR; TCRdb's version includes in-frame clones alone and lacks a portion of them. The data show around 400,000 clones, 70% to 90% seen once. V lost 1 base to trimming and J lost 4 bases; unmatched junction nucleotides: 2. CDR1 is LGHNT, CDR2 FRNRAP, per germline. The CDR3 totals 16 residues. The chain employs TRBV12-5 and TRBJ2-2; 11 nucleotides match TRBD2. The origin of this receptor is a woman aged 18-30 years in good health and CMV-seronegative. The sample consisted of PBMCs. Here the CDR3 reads CASGLGLAGPTGELFF. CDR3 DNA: TGTGCTAGTGGTTTGGGACTAGCGGGACCCACCGGGGAGCTGTTTTTT.